This TCR beta chain was sequenced for a study of T cells in Graves' hyperthyroidism and ophthalmopathy. TCR beta CDR3 region amplification was performed from RNA transcripts. The HTBI primer set served for first-round RT-PCR of the TCR CDR3. TCRdb independently ran MiXCR on the multiplex PCR reads; one entry per CDR3 protein. The sample records around 660,000 distinct CDR3 sequences, roughly 45% being singletons. Germline V gives CDR1 SGHVS, CDR2 FQNEAQ. V was pared by 8 bases and J by 0 bases, with 19 bases between. The CDR3 extends over 16 amino acids. Each diagnosis was grounded in clinical symptoms, serum thyroxine and TRAb, thyroid ultrasound, and orbital computed tomography.

The sequence derives from an adult man with Graves' disease, either hyperthyroidism or ophthalmopathy (not recorded which). The chain employs TRBV7-8 and TRBJ1-2, with unresolved D. Sequenced sample: peripheral blood or thyroid tissue (not recorded which). The CDR3 DNA is TGTGCCAGCGGGAGACGGGTGGGCAGCGCTAACTATGGCTACACCTTC. Translated, it gives CASGRRVGSANYGYTF.